These 14 T cell receptor beta chains were all obtained from the same sample, sequenced in a study of shared clonotypes between healthy human individuals. The naive CD8 subset, CD45RO-negative cells positively selected for CCR7, excluded terminally differentiated effector memory CD45RA+ cells. The assay was immunoSEQ multiplex PCR, and TCRdb's table has in-frame clones only and misses some. The repertoire holds about 1,900,000 clones, with about 95% as singletons. Material: naive CD8+ T cells sorted from blood. The origin of the receptors is a man aged 18-30 years in good health.

V is TRBV4-1 and J is TRBJ2-3; D unclear. Per germline, CDR1 MGHRA and CDR2 YSYEKL. The length of the CDR3 is 16 residues. The germline V and J ends were trimmed by 0 bases and 0 bases, with 10 bases remaining between them. DNA of the CDR3: TGCGCCAGCAGCCAAGATCGCGACTTAAGCACAGATACGCAGTATTTT. It encodes CASSQDRDLSTDTQYF.

This chain joins TRBV27 and TRBJ2-7; perhaps D is TRBD1 or TRBD2 (6 bases each). Germline V lookup: CDR1 MNHEY, CDR2 SMNVEV (reference sequence). V gave up 5 bases and J gave up 0 bases, with 14 bases separating them. This CDR3 spans 15 amino acids. CDR3 sequence (DNA): TGTGCCAGCAGTCAGGGGACTCCCAGCTCCTACGAGCAGTACTTC. Its translation is CASSQGTPSSYEQYF.

In regard to this clone: This CDR3 is also generated by other DNA sequences in the sample. The V and J genes are TRBV11-2 and TRBJ1-1; D might be TRBD1 (5 bases). The CDR3 is 13 residues long. V lost 1 base, J lost 5 bases, and 8 bases lay in between. Germline V gene lookup returns CDR1 SGHAT and CDR2 FQNNGV. The CDR3 loop reads CASSLVRGTEAFF. The DNA of the CDR3 is TGTGCCAGCAGCTTAGTACGGGGGACTGAAGCTTTCTTT.

The chain combines TRBV5-1 with TRBJ2-3, with D hard to call. The germline V gene has CDR1 SGHRS and CDR2 YFSETQ. V lost 4 bases, J lost 2 bases, and 14 bases lay in between. There are 15 residues in the CDR3. CDR3 bases: TGCGCCAGCAGCACTGGAACCGGATCCACAGATACGCAGTATTTT. Its protein product is CASSTGTGSTDTQYF.

Worth noting for this clone: Other DNA sequences within the sample encode an identical CDR3. The chain links TRBV19 to TRBJ2-5; TRBD1 matches at 9 bases. Losses at the gene ends were 3 bases for V and 4 bases for J; bases not matched to a gene: 6. Germline values: CDR1 LNHDA, CDR2 SQIVND (reference sequence). This CDR3 has 15 amino acids. The CDR3 region has the DNA TGTGCCAGTAGTATCTGGACAGGGGTAAGAGAGACCCAGTACTTC. Translation: CASSIWTGVRETQYF.

Remarks on this clone: One end of the junction is discordant with germline, which a read error may explain. The chain couples TRBV7-7 to TRBJ2-1; a possible D gene is TRBD2 (5 bases). Germline V lookup: CDR1 SSHAT, CDR2 FNYEAQ (reference sequence). This CDR3 spans 14 amino acids. CDR3 amino acids: CASSSLTEGDEQFF. The DNA for the CDR3 is TGTGCTAGCAGCTCCCTGACTGAGGGCGATGAGCAGTTCTTC. The whole variable domain, remainder taken from reference TRBV7-7 and TRBJ2-1, is GAGVSQSPRYKVTKRGQDVTLRCDPISSHATLYWYQQALGQGPEFLTYFNYEAQPDKSGLPSDRFSAERPEGSISTLTIQRTEQRDSAMYRCASSSLTEGDEQFFGPGTRLTVL.

CDR3 loop: CATSRVLAGATNEQFF. For the CDR3, the DNA is TGTGCCACCAGCAGAGTTCTGGCGGGAGCAACTAATGAGCAGTTCTTC. This sequence joins TRBV15 and TRBJ2-1, with 7 bases matching TRBD2. The CDR3 is 16 amino acids. J gave up 7 bases and V 1 base, and 10 bases lay outside the gene matches. The germline CDR1 and CDR2 sequences are LNHNV and YYDKDF (reference sequence).

This clone showed up just once. Other DNA sequences in this specimen translate into the identical CDR3. The CDR3 bases are TGTGCCAGCAGCTTGGCAGGCACCGGGGAGCTGTTTTTT. Translated: CASSLAGTGELFF. The gene calls are TRBV5-4 and TRBJ2-2; D is undetermined. The CDR3 consists of 13 residues. The germline V gene encodes CDR1 SGHNT and CDR2 YYREEE (reference sequence). Trimming took 0 bases from V and 4 from J, leaving 4 bases between them.

This clone was counted once. V is TRBV5-1 and J is TRBJ2-2; the match to TRBD2 covers 14 bases. The CDR3 consists of 18 residues. CDR1 and CDR2 (germline): SGHRS, YFSETQ. The V and J ends lost 4 bases and 4 bases, in that order; junction bases with no gene match: 9. The CDR3 spells CASSTPGLAGESTGELFF. CDR3 nucleotides: TGCGCCAGCAGCACTCCGGGACTAGCGGGAGAATCCACCGGGGAGCTGTTTTTT.

The chain couples TRBV27 to TRBJ1-2; D uncertain. Germline V gene sequence: CDR1 MNHEY, CDR2 SMNVEV (reference sequence). V lost 0 bases, J lost 4 bases, and 18 bases lay in between. This CDR3 has 17 amino acids. CDR3 nucleotides: TGTGCCAGCAGTTTATCCGGCCAAGGGCCATACCCCTATGGCTACACCTTC. Its protein is CASSLSGQGPYPYGYTF.

The sample holds one count of this clone. V gene TRBV7-3 combines with J gene TRBJ2-7; D might be TRBD1 (7 bases). The V end was cut by 1 base, the J end by 3 bases, with 13 bases between. The length of the CDR3 is 15 residues. CDR1 and CDR2 (germline): SGHTA, FQGTGA. The CDR3 sequence is CASSLIGGTDYEQYF. The CDR3 DNA is TGTGCCAGCAGCTTAATCGGAGGGACAGACTACGAGCAGTACTTC.

Of note for this clone: The sample contains more than one DNA sequence encoding this CDR3. CDR3 loop: CASSPGQNYEQYF. The CDR3 region has the DNA TGTGCCAGCAGCCCGGGACAGAACTACGAGCAGTACTTC. The chain couples TRBV5-6 to TRBJ2-7, with 7 bases lining up with TRBD1. This CDR3 comprises 13 residues. Germline V gene data show CDR1 as SGHDT and CDR2 as YYEEEE. V lost 4 bases to trimming and J lost 3 bases; unmatched junction nucleotides: 4. The whole variable domain, filled in from reference TRBV5-6 and TRBJ2-7, reads DAGVTQSPTHLIKTRGQQVTLRCSPKSGHDTVSWYQQALGQGPQFIFQYYEEEERQRGNFPDRFSGHQFPNYSSELNVNALLLGDSALYLCASSPGQNYEQYFGPGTRLTVT.

The chain combines TRBV2 with TRBJ1-5, with 8 positions matching TRBD1. Per germline, CDR1 SNHLY and CDR2 FYNNEI. This CDR3 is built from 18 residues. With 0 bases clipped from V and 6 bases from J, the junction kept 13 bases outside the gene matches. CDR3 loop: CASSEAGADRGWGQPQHF. DNA for the CDR3: TGTGCCAGCAGTGAAGCAGGGGCAGACAGGGGTTGGGGTCAGCCCCAGCATTTT.

V gene TRBV28 combines with J gene TRBJ1-2; D perhaps matches TRBD1 (5 bases). V was trimmed by 5 bases and J by 1 base, leaving 14 bases between them. The V gene's germline CDR1 is MDHEN and CDR2 SYDVKM. The CDR3 runs to 15 residues. The CDR3 spells CASSLARDFNYGYTF. CDR3 bases: TGTGCCAGCAGTCTAGCAAGGGACTTTAACTATGGCTACACCTTC.